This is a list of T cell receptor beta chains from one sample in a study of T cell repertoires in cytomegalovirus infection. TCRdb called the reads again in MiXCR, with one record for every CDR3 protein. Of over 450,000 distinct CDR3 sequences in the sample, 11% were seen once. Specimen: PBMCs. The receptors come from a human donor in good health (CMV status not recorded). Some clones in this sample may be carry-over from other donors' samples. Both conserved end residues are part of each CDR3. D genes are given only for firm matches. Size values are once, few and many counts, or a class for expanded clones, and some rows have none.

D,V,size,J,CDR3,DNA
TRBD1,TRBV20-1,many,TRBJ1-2,CSASTGVNYGYTF,TGCAGTGCTAGCACAGGGGTAAACTATGGCTACACCTTC
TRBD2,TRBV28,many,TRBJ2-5,CASSLAGGTETQYF,TGTGCCAGCAGTCTAGCGGGGGGGACAGAGACCCAGTACTTC
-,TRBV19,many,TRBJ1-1,CASSISRGAEAFF,TGTGCCAGTAGTATTAGTAGGGGAGCTGAAGCTTTCTTT
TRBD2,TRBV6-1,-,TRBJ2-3,CASSATSISTDTQYF,TGTGCCAGCAGCGCGACTAGCATTAGCACAGATACGCAGTATTTT
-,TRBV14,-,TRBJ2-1,CASSQEGLEYNEQFF,TGTGCCAGCAGCCAGGAGGGGCTAGAGTACAATGAGCAGTTCTTC
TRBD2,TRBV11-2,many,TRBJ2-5,CASSLGVGGPSQTQYF,TGTGCCAGCAGCTTAGGCGTGGGAGGGCCCTCCCAGACCCAGTACTTC
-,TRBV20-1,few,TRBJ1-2,CSAPGAGYTF,TGCAGTGCTCCAGGGGCTGGCTACACCTTC
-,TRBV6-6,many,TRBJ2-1,CASSGLSKGPSVRQFF,TGTGCCAGCAGTGGCCTCTCAAAGGGTCCGTCCGTCCGGCAGTTCTTC
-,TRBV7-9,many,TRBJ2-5,CASSSGETQYF,TGTGCCAGCAGCTCCGGCGAGACCCAGTACTTC
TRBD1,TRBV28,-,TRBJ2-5,CASIEQGVMQETQYF,TGTGCCAGCATCGAACAGGGGGTTATGCAAGAGACCCAGTACTTC
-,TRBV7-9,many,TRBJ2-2,CASSLLLGGELFF,TGTGCCAGCAGCTTACTATTAGGCGGGGAGCTGTTTTTT
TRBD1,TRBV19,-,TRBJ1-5,CASILRQGSQPQHF,TGTGCCAGTATTTTAAGACAGGGGAGTCAGCCCCAGCATTTT
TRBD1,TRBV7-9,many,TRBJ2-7,CASSHTRDSGYEQYF,TGTGCCAGCAGCCACACCCGGGACAGCGGCTACGAGCAGTACTTC
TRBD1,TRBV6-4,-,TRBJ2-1,CASSDLGTGGNEQFF,TGTGCCAGCAGTGATCTTGGGACAGGGGGCAATGAGCAGTTCTTC
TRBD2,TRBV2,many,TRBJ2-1,CASSSRLAGNNEQFF,TGTGCCAGCAGTTCACGACTAGCGGGGAACAATGAGCAGTTCTTC
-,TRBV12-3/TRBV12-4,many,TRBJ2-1,CASKGAESSYNEQFF,TGTGCCAGCAAAGGGGCGGAGAGCTCCTACAATGAGCAGTTCTTC
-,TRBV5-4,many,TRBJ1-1,CASSLQWTVFGGGTEAFF,TGTGCCAGCAGCTTGCAATGGACAGTCTTTGGGGGCGGCACTGAAGCTTTCTTT
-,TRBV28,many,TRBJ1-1,CASSLRQKNTEAFF,TGTGCCAGCAGTTTAAGGCAGAAGAACACTGAAGCTTTCTTT
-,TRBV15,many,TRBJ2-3,CATSRERSPDTQYF,TGTGCCACCAGCAGAGAACGATCGCCAGATACGCAGTATTTT
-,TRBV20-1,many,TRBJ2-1,CSAREARHEQFF,TGCAGTGCTAGAGAGGCCCGCCATGAGCAGTTCTTC
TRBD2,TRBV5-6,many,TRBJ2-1,CASSPGLANEQFF,TGCGCCAGCAGCCCGGGACTAGCAAATGAGCAGTTCTTC
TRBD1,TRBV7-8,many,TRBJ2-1,CASSGTGDRNEQFF,TGTGCCAGCAGCGGGACAGGGGATAGGAATGAGCAGTTCTTC
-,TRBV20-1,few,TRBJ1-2,CSASEGGRNYGYTF,TGCAGTGCTTCTGAGGGGGGAAGGAACTATGGCTACACCTTC
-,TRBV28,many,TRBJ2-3,CASSLSSATDTQYF,TGTGCCAGCAGTTTATCTTCGGCTACAGATACGCAGTATTTT
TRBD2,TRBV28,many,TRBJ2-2,CASSPPGLFPGELFF,TGTGCCAGCAGTCCCCCGGGACTATTCCCCGGGGAGCTGTTTTTT
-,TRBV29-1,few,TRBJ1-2,CSAASGSANYGYTF,TGCAGCGCCGCATCGGGGAGCGCTAACTATGGCTACACCTTC
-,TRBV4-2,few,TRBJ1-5,CASSQVSQDPNQPQHF,TGTGCCAGCAGCCAAGTTTCTCAGGACCCTAATCAGCCCCAGCATTTT
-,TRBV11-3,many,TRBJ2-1,CASSLRRGWPYNEQFF,TGTGCCAGCAGCTTAAGACGGGGTTGGCCCTACAATGAGCAGTTCTTC
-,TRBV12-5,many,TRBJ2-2,CASGLSARPGTGELFF,TGTGCTAGTGGTTTGTCCGCTCGGCCGGGGACCGGGGAGCTGTTTTTT
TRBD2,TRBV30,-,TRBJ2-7,CAWSVLSGSYEQYF,TGTGCCTGGAGTGTACTGAGCGGGAGTTACGAGCAGTACTTC
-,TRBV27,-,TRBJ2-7,CASSLKGTPYEQYF,TGTGCCAGCAGTTTAAAAGGGACGCCCTACGAGCAGTACTTC
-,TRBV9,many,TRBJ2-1,CASSVEAFNEQFF,TGTGCCAGCAGCGTAGAGGCCTTCAATGAGCAGTTCTTC